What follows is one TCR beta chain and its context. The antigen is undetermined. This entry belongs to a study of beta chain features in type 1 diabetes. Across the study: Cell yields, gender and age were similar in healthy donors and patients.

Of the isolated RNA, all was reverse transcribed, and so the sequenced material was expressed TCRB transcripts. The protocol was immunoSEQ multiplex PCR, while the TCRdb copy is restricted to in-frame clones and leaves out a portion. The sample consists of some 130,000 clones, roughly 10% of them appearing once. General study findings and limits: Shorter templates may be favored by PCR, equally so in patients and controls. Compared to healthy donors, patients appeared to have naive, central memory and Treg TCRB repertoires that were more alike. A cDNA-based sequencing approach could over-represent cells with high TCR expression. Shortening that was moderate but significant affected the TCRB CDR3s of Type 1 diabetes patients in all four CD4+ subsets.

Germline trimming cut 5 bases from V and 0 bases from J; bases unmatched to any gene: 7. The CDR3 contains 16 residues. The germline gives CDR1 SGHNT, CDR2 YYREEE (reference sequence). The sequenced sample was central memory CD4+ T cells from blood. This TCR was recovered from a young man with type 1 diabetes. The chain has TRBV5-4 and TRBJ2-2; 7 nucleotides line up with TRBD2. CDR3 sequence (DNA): TGTGCCAGCAGTCGGGGGAGGGGCGCGAACACCGGGGAGCTGTTTTTT. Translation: CASSRGRGANTGELFF.